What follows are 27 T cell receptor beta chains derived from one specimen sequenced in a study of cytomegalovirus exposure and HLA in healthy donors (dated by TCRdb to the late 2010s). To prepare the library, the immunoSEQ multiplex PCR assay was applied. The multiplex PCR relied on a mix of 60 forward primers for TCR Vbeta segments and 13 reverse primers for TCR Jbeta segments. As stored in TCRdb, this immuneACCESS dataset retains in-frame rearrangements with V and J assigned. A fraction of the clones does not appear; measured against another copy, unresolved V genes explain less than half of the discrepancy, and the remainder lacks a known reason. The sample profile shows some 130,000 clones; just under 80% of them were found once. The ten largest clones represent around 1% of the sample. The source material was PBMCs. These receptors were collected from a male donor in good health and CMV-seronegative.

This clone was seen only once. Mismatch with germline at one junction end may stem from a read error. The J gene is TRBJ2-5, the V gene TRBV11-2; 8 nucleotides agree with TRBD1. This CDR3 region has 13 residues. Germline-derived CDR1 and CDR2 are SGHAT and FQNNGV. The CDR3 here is CASSRNRGASLDF. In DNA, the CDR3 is TGTGCCAGCAGCCGTAACAGGGGGGCGTCGTTGGACTTC.

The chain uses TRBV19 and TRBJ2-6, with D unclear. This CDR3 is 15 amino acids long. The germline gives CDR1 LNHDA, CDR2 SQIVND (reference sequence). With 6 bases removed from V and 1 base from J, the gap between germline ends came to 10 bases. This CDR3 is CASSPMVSGANVLTF. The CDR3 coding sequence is TGTGCCAGTAGCCCTATGGTGTCTGGGGCCAACGTCCTGACTTTC.

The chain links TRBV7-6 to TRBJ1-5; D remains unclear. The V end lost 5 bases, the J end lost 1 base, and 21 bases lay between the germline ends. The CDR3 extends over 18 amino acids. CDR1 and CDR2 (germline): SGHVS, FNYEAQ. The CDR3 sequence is CASSLDVGSAMSNQPQHF. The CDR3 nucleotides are TGTGCCAGCAGCCTTGATGTGGGCTCGGCCATGAGCAATCAGCCCCAGCATTTT. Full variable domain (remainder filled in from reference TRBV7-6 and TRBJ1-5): GAGVSQSPRYKVTKRGQDVALRCDPISGHVSLYWYRQALGQGPEFLTYFNYEAQQDKSGLPNDRFSAERPEGSISTLTIQRTEQRDSAMYRCASSLDVGSAMSNQPQHFGDGTRLSIL.

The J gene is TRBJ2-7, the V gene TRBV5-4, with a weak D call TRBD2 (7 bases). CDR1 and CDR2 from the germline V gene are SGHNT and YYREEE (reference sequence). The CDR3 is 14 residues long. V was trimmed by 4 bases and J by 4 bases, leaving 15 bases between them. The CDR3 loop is CASSVRGAVYEQYF. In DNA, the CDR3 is TGTGCCAGCAGCGTTCGGGGGGCCGTATACGAGCAGTACTTC. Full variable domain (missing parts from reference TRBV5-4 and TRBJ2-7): ETGVTQSPTHLIKTRGQQVTLRCSSQSGHNTVSWYQQALGQGPQFIFQYYREEENGRGNFPPRFSGLQFPNYSSELNVNALELDDSALYLCASSVRGAVYEQYFGPGTRLTVT.

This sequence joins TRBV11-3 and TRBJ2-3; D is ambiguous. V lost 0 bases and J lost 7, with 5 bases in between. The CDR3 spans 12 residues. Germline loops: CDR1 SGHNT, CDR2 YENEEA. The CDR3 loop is CASSLDQYTQYF. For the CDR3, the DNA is TGTGCCAGCAGCTTAGATCAATATACGCAGTATTTT.

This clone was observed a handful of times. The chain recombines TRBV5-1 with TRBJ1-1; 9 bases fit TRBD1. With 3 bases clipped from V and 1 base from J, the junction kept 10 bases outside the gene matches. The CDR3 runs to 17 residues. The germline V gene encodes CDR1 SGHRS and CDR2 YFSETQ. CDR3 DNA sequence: TGCGCCAGCAGCTCGGGACAGGGTCCCACTTCGAACACTGAAGCTTTCTTT. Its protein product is CASSSGQGPTSNTEAFF.

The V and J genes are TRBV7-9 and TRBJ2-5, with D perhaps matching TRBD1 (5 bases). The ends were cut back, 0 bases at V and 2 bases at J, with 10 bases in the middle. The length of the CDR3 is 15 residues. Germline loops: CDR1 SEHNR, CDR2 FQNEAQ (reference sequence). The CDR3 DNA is TGTGCCAGCAGCTTAGCGGGGCCTTTTCAAGAGACCCAGTACTTC. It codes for CASSLAGPFQETQYF.

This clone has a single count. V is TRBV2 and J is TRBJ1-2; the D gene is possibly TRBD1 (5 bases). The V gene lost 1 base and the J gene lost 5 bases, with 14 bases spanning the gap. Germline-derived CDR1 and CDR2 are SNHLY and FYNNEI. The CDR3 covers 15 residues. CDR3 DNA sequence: TGTGCCAGCAGTGAAGGGGGACTCCCAGGGTATGGCTACACCTTC. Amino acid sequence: CASSEGGLPGYGYTF.

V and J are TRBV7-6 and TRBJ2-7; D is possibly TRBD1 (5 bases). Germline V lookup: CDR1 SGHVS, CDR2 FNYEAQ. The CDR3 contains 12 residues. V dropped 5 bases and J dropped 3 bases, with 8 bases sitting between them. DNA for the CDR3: TGTGCCAGCAGCGGGCAGGGCTACGAGCAGTACTTC. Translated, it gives CASSGQGYEQYF.

The chain's CDR3 is CASSRGTGGNTIYF. The CDR3 DNA sequence: TGCGCCAGTAGCCGAGGAACAGGGGGAAACACCATATATTTT. This chain connects TRBV10-1 to TRBJ1-3; a possible D gene is TRBD1 (6 bases). CDR3 length equals 14 residues. V was pared by 9 bases and J by 4 bases, with 16 bases between. Germline assignment: CDR1 WNHNN and CDR2 SYGVQD (reference sequence).

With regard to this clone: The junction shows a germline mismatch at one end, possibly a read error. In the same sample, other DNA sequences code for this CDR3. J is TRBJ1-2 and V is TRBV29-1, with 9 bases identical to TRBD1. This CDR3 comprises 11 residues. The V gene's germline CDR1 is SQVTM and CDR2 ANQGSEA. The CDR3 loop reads CSVGQGNGYTF. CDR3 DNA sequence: TGCAGCGTGGGACAGGGAAATGGTTACACCTTC.

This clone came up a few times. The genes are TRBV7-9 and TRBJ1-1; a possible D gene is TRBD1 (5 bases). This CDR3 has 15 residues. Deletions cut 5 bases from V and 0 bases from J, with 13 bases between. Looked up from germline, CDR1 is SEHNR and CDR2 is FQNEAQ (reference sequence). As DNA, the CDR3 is TGTGCCAGCAGCCTCAAGTCGGGGGTGAACACTGAAGCTTTCTTT. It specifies CASSLKSGVNTEAFF.

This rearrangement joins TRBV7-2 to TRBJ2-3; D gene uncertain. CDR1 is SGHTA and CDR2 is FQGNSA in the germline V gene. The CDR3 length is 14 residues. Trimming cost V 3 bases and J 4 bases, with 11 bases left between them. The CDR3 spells CASSLVMSADTQYF. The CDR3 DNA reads TGTGCCAGCAGCTTGGTTATGTCGGCAGATACGCAGTATTTT. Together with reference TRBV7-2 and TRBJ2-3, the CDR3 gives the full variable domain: GAGVSQSPSNKVTEKGKDVELRCDPISGHTALYWYRQSLGQGLEFLIYFQGNSAPDKSGLPSDRFSAERTGGSVSTLTIQRTQQEDSAVYLCASSLVMSADTQYFGPGTRLTVL.

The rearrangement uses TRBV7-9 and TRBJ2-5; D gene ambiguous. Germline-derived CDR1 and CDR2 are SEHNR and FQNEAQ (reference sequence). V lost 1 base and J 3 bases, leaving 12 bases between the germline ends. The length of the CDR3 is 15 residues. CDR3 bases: TGTGCCAGCAGCTTAGGAGCGCCCTCCGAAGAGACCCAGTACTTC. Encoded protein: CASSLGAPSEETQYF.

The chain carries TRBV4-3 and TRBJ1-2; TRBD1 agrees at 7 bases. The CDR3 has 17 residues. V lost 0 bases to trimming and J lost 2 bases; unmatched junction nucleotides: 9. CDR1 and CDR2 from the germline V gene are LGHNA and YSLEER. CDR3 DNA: TGCGCCAGCAGCCAAGACCCCAGGGCAGGGGGGAACTATGGCTACACCTTC. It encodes CASSQDPRAGGNYGYTF.

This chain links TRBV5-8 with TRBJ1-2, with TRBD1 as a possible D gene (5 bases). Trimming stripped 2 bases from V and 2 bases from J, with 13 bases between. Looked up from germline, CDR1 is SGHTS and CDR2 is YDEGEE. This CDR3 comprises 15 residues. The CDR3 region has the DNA TGTGCCAGCAGCTTCAGAGGGACTTCGAACTATGGCTACACCTTC. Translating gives CASSFRGTSNYGYTF.

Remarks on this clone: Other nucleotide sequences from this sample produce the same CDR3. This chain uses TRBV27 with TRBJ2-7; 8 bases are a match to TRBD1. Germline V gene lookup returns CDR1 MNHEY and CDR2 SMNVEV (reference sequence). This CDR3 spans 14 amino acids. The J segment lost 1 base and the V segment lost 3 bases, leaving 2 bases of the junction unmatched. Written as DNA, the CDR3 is TGTGCCAGCAGTTTGGGGACAGGATCCTACGAGCAGTACTTC. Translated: CASSLGTGSYEQYF.

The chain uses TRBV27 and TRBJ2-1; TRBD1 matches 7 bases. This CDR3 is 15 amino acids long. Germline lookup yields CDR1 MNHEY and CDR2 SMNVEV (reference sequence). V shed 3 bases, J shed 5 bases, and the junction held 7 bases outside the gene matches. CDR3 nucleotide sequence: TGTGCCAGCAGTTTGAAAAGGACAGGACACAATGAGCAGTTCTTC. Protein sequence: CASSLKRTGHNEQFF.

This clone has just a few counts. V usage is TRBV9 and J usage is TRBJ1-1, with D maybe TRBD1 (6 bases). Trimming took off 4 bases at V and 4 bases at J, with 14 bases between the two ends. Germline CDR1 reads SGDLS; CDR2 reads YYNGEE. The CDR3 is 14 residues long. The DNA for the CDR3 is TGTGCCAGCAGCCGGGATGGACAGCTCACTGAAGCTTTCTTT. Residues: CASSRDGQLTEAFF.

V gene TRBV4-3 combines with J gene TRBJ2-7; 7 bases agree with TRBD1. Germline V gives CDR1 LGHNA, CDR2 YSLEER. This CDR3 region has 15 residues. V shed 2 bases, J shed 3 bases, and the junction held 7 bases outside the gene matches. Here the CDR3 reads CASSQTTAGGYEQYF. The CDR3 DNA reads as TGCGCCAGCAGCCAAACGACGGCAGGGGGCTACGAGCAGTACTTC.

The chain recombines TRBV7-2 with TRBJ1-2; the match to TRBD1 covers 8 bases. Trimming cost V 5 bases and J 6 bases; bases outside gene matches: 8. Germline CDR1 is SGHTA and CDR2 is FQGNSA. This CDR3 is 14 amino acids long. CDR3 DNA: TGTGCCAGCAGCATCCTAACAGGGGGGGATGGCTACACCTTC. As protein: CASSILTGGDGYTF.

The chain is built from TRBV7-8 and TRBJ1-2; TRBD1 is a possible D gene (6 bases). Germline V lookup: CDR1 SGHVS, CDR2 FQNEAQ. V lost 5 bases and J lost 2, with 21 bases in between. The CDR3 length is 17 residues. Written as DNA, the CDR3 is TGTGCCAGCAGCCCCATCTGGGGGGGCCCCACCAACTATGGCTACACCTTC. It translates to CASSPIWGGPTNYGYTF.

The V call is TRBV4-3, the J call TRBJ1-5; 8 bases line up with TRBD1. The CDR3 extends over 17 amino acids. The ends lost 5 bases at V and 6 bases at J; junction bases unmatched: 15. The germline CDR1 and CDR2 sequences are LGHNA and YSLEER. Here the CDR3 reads CASSWSAGQGGGQPQHF. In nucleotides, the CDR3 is TGCGCCAGCAGCTGGAGTGCAGGACAGGGTGGCGGTCAGCCCCAGCATTTT.

In nucleotides, the CDR3 is TGTGCCAGCAGCGAGGAGGGGAATCAGCCCCAGCATTTT. It encodes CASSEEGNQPQHF. The chain combines TRBV9 with TRBJ1-5, with TRBD1 as a possible D gene (5 bases). The CDR3 extends over 13 amino acids. The germline CDR1 and CDR2 sequences are SGDLS and YYNGEE. V lost 3 bases and J lost 4, with 8 bases in between.

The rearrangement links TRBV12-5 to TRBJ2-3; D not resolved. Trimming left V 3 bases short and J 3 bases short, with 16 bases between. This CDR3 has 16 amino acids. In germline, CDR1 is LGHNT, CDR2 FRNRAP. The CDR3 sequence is CASGFAPTRMTDTQYF. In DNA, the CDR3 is TGTGCTAGTGGTTTTGCCCCCACCAGAATGACAGATACGCAGTATTTT.

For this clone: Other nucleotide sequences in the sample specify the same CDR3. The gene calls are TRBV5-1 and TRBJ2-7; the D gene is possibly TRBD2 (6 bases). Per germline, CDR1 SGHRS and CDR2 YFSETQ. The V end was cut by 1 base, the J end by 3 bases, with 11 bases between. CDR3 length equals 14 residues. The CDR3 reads CASSLLAGSYEQYF. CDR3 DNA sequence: TGCGCCAGCAGCTTGCTGGCGGGGAGCTACGAGCAGTACTTC.

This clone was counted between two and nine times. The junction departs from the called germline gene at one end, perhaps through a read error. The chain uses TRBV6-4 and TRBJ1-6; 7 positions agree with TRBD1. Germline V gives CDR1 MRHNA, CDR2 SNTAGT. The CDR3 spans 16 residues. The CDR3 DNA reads TGTGCCAGCAGTTACTCGAGAGGGGGCGAAAATTCACCCCTCCACTTT. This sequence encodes CASSYSRGGENSPLHF.